One sample yielded the 9 T cell receptor beta chains listed below, sequenced in a study of vaccination and CD4 T cells after COVID-19. These receptors have no known antigen. Cultured CD4+ T-cell DNA underwent Oncomine TCR Beta short-read sequencing. TCRdb itself ran the PCR reads through MiXCR, one entry per CDR3 protein. The sample lists 6,000 to 7,500 distinct CDR3 sequences, roughly 50% occurring once. The treatment here: roughly nine-day PBMC culture with coronavirus spike peptide pools or control peptides (ViraFEST assay). Ahead of the COVID-19 pandemic (2011-2018), the CD4+ T cells of the unexposed donor were collected. Sequenced sample: CD4+ T cells from blood, cultured in vitro. Every receptor here comes from a human donor in good health.

This clonotype was detected only a few times. V is TRBV19 and J is TRBJ2-7; D may be TRBD1 or TRBD2 (5 bases each). Germline V gene data show CDR1 as LNHDA and CDR2 as SQIVND (reference sequence). CDR3 length equals 14 residues. V shed 5 bases and J shed 2 bases, with 13 bases lying between them. As DNA, the CDR3 is TGTGCCAGTAGTGAACGGGACGGACCCTACGAGCAGTACTTC. This encodes CASSERDGPYEQYF.

The chain uses TRBV20-1 and TRBJ2-3; 10 nucleotides match TRBD2. The CDR3 is 14 amino acids. Trimming took 7 bases from V and 3 from J; bases not matched to a gene: 7. The germline V gene encodes CDR1 DFQATT and CDR2 SNEGSKA (reference sequence). The CDR3 nucleotides are TGCAGTGGGGGGCTAGCGGGGGCGACAGATACGCAGTATTTT. Its protein product is CSGGLAGATDTQYF.

J is TRBJ2-1 and V is TRBV29-1; 12 bases map to TRBD1. V trimming: 4 bases; J trimming: 8 bases; junction bases outside the gene matches: 12. Germline V gene sequence: CDR1 SQVTM, CDR2 ANQGSEA. The CDR3 extends over 16 amino acids. The CDR3 loop reads CSVVAGDRGLFDEQFF. CDR3 coding DNA: TGCAGCGTTGTAGCGGGGGACAGGGGGCTTTTCGATGAGCAGTTCTTC.

The chain joins TRBV6-1 to TRBJ1-5; D perhaps matches TRBD1 (6 bases). Trimming took 4 bases from V and 4 from J, leaving 14 bases between them. Germline V gene sequence: CDR1 MNHNS, CDR2 SASEGT. CDR3 size: 15 residues. The CDR3 loop is CASSVQGSGNQPQHF. The DNA for the CDR3 is TGTGCCAGCAGTGTTCAGGGGTCGGGAAATCAGCCCCAGCATTTT.

The chain uses TRBV30 and TRBJ1-5; 12 positions agree with TRBD1. Germline values: CDR1 GTSNPN, CDR2 SVGIG (reference sequence). The CDR3 covers 17 residues. The V gene end was trimmed by 0 bases and the J gene end by 7 bases; junction bases not matched to a gene: 10. The CDR3 spells CAWSVIHGTGGDQPQHF. The CDR3 DNA reads TGTGCCTGGAGTGTTATCCACGGGACAGGGGGCGACCAGCCCCAGCATTTT. Looking up the rest from reference TRBV30 and TRBJ1-5 gives the full variable domain: SQTIHQWPATLVQPVGSPLSLECTVEGTSNPNLYWYRQAAGRGLQLLFYSVGIGQISSEVPQNLSASRPQDRQFILSSKKLLLSDSGFYLCAWSVIHGTGGDQPQHFGDGTRLSIL.

This clonotype was counted once. The gene calls are TRBV6-1 and TRBJ2-7; 10 nucleotides match TRBD1. The CDR3 runs 14 residues. V lost 6 bases and J lost 6; bases outside the gene matches: 8. In germline, CDR1 is MNHNS, CDR2 SASEGT. The chain's CDR3 is CASSKTGGLGEQYF. DNA of the CDR3: TGTGCCAGCAGCAAGACAGGGGGCTTGGGCGAGCAGTACTTC.

The chain joins TRBV20-1 to TRBJ2-1; TRBD1 might be the D (6 bases). CDR1 and CDR2 from the germline V gene are DFQATT and SNEGSKA (reference sequence). The CDR3 has 16 amino acids. Trimming removed 1 base at V and 0 bases at J, with 13 bases between. CDR3 sequence (DNA): TGCAGTGCTAGAGCAGGGGTGGGGAACTCCTACAATGAGCAGTTCTTC. Translating it yields CSARAGVGNSYNEQFF.

Worth noting for this clonotype: The junction shows a germline mismatch at one end, possibly a read error. CDR3 region: CASRDLGYGELFF. In DNA, the CDR3 is TGTGCCAGCCGTGACCTCGGGTACGGGGAGCTGTTTTTT. The chain combines TRBV6-1 with TRBJ2-2; D not certain. Germline-derived CDR1 and CDR2 are MNHNS and SASEGT. The CDR3 length is 13 residues.

V gene TRBV2 combines with J gene TRBJ2-3; tentatively, D is TRBD1 (5 bases). V gave up 3 bases and J gave up 1 base, with 11 bases separating them. There are 15 residues in the CDR3. Germline assignment: CDR1 SNHLY and CDR2 FYNNEI. This CDR3 reads CASSDQGMGTDTQYF. CDR3 sequence (DNA): TGTGCCAGCAGTGACCAGGGTATGGGCACAGATACGCAGTATTTT. Based on the CDR3 plus reference TRBV2 and TRBJ2-3, the full variable domain is EPEVTQTPSHQVTQMGQEVILRCVPISNHLYFYWYRQILGQKVEFLVSFYNNEISEKSEIFDDQFSVERPDGSNFTLKIRSTKLEDSAMYFCASSDQGMGTDTQYFGPGTRLTVL.